The 19 T cell receptor beta chains given below trace back to one sample, sequenced in a study of T cell repertoires in cytomegalovirus infection. No antigen has been assigned to these receptors. TCRdb analysed the reads with MiXCR anew, one entry per CDR3 protein. The table lists some 320,000 distinct CDR3 sequences, 29% of them singletons. The sequenced sample was cultured PBMCs, obtained from culture after CMV antigen stimulation. The receptors here all came from a human donor in good health (CMV status not recorded). Some clones in this sample may be carry-over from other donors' samples.

CDR3 sequence reads: CASTYREWGPEAFF. CDR3 nucleotide sequence: TGTGCCAGCACCTACAGGGAATGGGGACCTGAAGCTTTCTTT. The chain combines TRBV11-1 with TRBJ1-1, with D possibly matching TRBD1 (6 bases). Germline V gives CDR1 SGHAT, CDR2 FQDESV (reference sequence). Between the trimmed V and J ends, which lost 7 bases and 6 bases, there was a span of 18 bases. CDR3 length: 14 amino acids.

This clonotype was seen many times. The V and J genes are TRBV7-2 and TRBJ1-1, with D maybe TRBD1 (5 bases). Germline CDR1 is SGHTA and CDR2 is FQGNSA. Deletions cut 1 base from V and 1 base from J, with 10 bases between. The CDR3 is made up of 15 amino acids. The CDR3, as DNA: TGTGCCAGCAGCTTAGATACAGGCCCGAACACTGAAGCTTTCTTT. Translated, it gives CASSLDTGPNTEAFF. Full variable domain (remainder filled in from reference TRBV7-2 and TRBJ1-1): GAGVSQSPSNKVTEKGKDVELRCDPISGHTALYWYRQSLGQGLEFLIYFQGNSAPDKSGLPSDRFSAERTGGSVSTLTIQRTQQEDSAVYLCASSLDTGPNTEAFFGQGTRLTVV.

The chain carries TRBV19 and TRBJ2-2, with a tentative D call TRBD2 (5 bases). In germline, CDR1 is LNHDA, CDR2 SQIVND (reference sequence). V lost 3 bases to trimming and J lost 7 bases, with 12 bases between them. The CDR3 spans 14 residues. The CDR3 is CASSIRWEFGELFF. In DNA form, the CDR3 reads TGTGCCAGTAGTATTCGCTGGGAGTTCGGGGAGCTGTTTTTT.

This clonotype was seen a few times. In DNA, the CDR3 is TGCAGCGTTGAAGACAGGATTCAGCGGACCCAGTACTTC. It translates to CSVEDRIQRTQYF. The V gene is TRBV29-1, the J gene TRBJ2-5; unclear D gene. The length of the CDR3 is 13 residues. Trimming pared 0 bases from V and 7 bases from J, leaving 12 bases between. The germline gives CDR1 SQVTM, CDR2 ANQGSEA.

The chain uses TRBV7-9 and TRBJ2-7; 7 nucleotides align to TRBD2. The CDR3 loop spans 16 amino acids. V was clipped by 5 bases and J by 5 bases; unmatched bases: 15. From germline, CDR1 is SEHNR and CDR2 FQNEAQ (reference sequence). The CDR3 DNA reads as TGTGCCAGCAGCCCACCGGTGGGCGGGAGCAACGACGAGCAGTACTTC. It codes for CASSPPVGGSNDEQYF. The full variable domain, completed using reference TRBV7-9 and TRBJ2-7, is DTGVSQNPRHKITKRGQNVTFRCDPISEHNRLYWYRQTLGQGPEFLTYFQNEAQLEKSRLLSDRFSAERPKGSFSTLEIQRTEQGDSAMYLCASSPPVGGSNDEQYFGPGTRLTVT.

As for this clonotype: Compared with germline, one end of the junction differs, possibly owing to a read error. The chain has TRBV4-1 and TRBJ2-4, with 7 positions matching TRBD2. The CDR3 is made up of 21 amino acids. CDR1 and CDR2 (germline): MGHRA, YSYEKL. As DNA, the CDR3 is TGTGCCAGCAGCCAAGTCGGGGGGATAGGCGGCGGCGCCCCGACCAAAAACATTCAGTACTTC. This translates into CASSQVGGIGGGAPTKNIQYF.

This clonotype was seen repeatedly, ten times or more. This chain joins TRBV20-1 and TRBJ2-7; 9 bases line up with TRBD1. The CDR3 runs to 17 residues. In germline, CDR1 is DFQATT, CDR2 SNEGSKA (reference sequence). The J segment lost 0 bases and the V segment lost 6 bases, leaving 15 bases of the junction unmatched. CDR3 in DNA: TGCAGTGCGCCAGGACTCGCGGGACAGGGCAGCTCCTACGAGCAGTACTTC. This encodes CSAPGLAGQGSSYEQYF.

The V call is TRBV28, the J call TRBJ2-5; no clear D gene. CDR1 is MDHEN, CDR2 SYDVKM, per germline. This CDR3 has 13 residues. The V gene lost 2 bases and the J gene lost 2 bases, with 6 bases spanning the gap. CDR3 sequence reads: CASSLQNQETQYF. As DNA, the CDR3 is TGTGCCAGCAGTTTACAGAATCAAGAGACCCAGTACTTC.

This chain connects TRBV12-3 or TRBV12-4 to TRBJ2-7; unclear D gene. V was shortened by 5 bases and J by 1 base, with 12 bases between the two germline ends. The CDR3 extends over 14 amino acids. CDR3 residues: CASSPSAASYEQYF. The CDR3 DNA follows: TGTGCCAGCAGTCCCTCGGCCGCATCCTACGAGCAGTACTTC.

This clonotype was counted at least ten times. This rearrangement joins TRBV7-8 to TRBJ2-7; D ambiguous. Trimming stripped 2 bases from V and 4 bases from J, with 15 bases between. This CDR3 spans 15 amino acids. Per germline, CDR1 SGHVS and CDR2 FQNEAQ. The CDR3 spells CASSLYLGQLYEQYF. CDR3 in DNA: TGTGCCAGCAGCTTATATTTAGGTCAGCTTTACGAGCAGTACTTC.

This chain links TRBV19 with TRBJ1-1; no clear D gene. Germline CDR1 LNHDA, CDR2 SQIVND (reference sequence). The CDR3 loop spans 11 amino acids. The V and J ends lost 6 bases and 7 bases respectively, with 9 bases between them. Written as DNA, the CDR3 is TGTGCCAGTAGCAGAGAAATTGAAGCTTTCTTT. This codes for CASSREIEAFF.

V gene TRBV29-1 combines with J gene TRBJ2-2; D is ambiguous. V was clipped by 4 bases and J by 4 bases, with 16 bases between them. Germline V gene sequence: CDR1 SQVTM, CDR2 ANQGSEA. This CDR3 has 15 residues. The CDR3 region is CSVVWSRKTTGELFF. In nucleotides, the CDR3 is TGCAGCGTTGTATGGTCGAGGAAAACCACCGGGGAGCTGTTTTTT.

This chain connects TRBV18 to TRBJ1-3; 9 bases are a match to TRBD1. The CDR3 spans 15 residues. V lost 1 base to trimming and J lost 6 bases; unmatched junction nucleotides: 4. Germline V gene sequence: CDR1 KGHSH, CDR2 LQKENI. As DNA, the CDR3 is TGTGCCAGCTCACCACGGACAGGGGCGGAAAACACCATATATTTT. This translates into CASSPRTGAENTIYF.

The sample holds a few counts of this clonotype. The V and J genes are TRBV7-2 and TRBJ2-3; D perhaps matches TRBD2 (7 bases). Germline values: CDR1 SGHTA, CDR2 FQGNSA. The germline V and J ends were trimmed by 7 bases and 5 bases, with 19 bases remaining between them. CDR3 length: 15 amino acids. CDR3 sequence reads: CASTLAGPRGDTQYF. The CDR3 DNA is TGTGCCAGCACATTAGCGGGTCCCAGGGGAGATACGCAGTATTTT.

Points on this clonotype: Relative to the germline gene, one junction end is altered; a read error may explain this. This chain uses TRBV9 with TRBJ1-2, with 7 bases fitting TRBD1. The germline V gene has CDR1 SGDLS and CDR2 YYNGEE. The CDR3 length is 14 residues. CDR3 DNA: TGTGCCGGCAGCGGGGGACAGCTTAACTATGGCTACACCTTC. It codes for CAGSGGQLNYGYTF.

The chain joins TRBV3-1 to TRBJ1-5; D is unresolved. This CDR3 is built from 15 residues. V was cut by 0 bases and J by 0 bases, with 6 bases left in between. The V gene's germline CDR1 is LGHDT and CDR2 YNNKEL (reference sequence). CDR3 region: CASSQEGTSNQPQHF. The CDR3, as DNA: TGTGCCAGCAGCCAAGAAGGCACTAGCAATCAGCCCCAGCATTTT.

Only a few counts were recorded for this clonotype. The chain employs TRBV19 and TRBJ1-1, with 7 bases aligning to TRBD1. The trim removed 7 bases at V and 1 base at J, leaving 6 bases unmatched. CDR1 is LNHDA, CDR2 SQIVND, per germline (reference sequence). CDR3 length equals 14 residues. This CDR3 is CASTEDRANTEAFF. CDR3 nucleotides: TGTGCCAGTACCGAAGACAGGGCGAACACTGAAGCTTTCTTT.

This clonotype appeared a few times. V usage is TRBV19 and J usage is TRBJ1-2, with a tentative D call TRBD1 (6 bases). Looked up from germline, CDR1 is LNHDA and CDR2 is SQIVND (reference sequence). This CDR3 spans 17 amino acids. V was pared by 3 bases and J by 0 bases, with 17 bases between. In DNA, the CDR3 is TGTGCCAGTAGTATTTTCGGAACCCGGACAGCTAACTATGGCTACACCTTC. Protein: CASSIFGTRTANYGYTF.

This clonotype turned up a few times. The chain is built from TRBV7-9 and TRBJ1-5; D is unresolved. The CDR3 consists of 14 residues. Germline V gives CDR1 SEHNR, CDR2 FQNEAQ (reference sequence). Between the trimmed V and J ends, which lost 3 bases and 2 bases, there was a span of 8 bases. CDR3 sequence (DNA): TGTGCCAGCAGCTTTCCCGGGGGCAATCAGCCCCAGCATTTT. Translating it yields CASSFPGGNQPQHF.